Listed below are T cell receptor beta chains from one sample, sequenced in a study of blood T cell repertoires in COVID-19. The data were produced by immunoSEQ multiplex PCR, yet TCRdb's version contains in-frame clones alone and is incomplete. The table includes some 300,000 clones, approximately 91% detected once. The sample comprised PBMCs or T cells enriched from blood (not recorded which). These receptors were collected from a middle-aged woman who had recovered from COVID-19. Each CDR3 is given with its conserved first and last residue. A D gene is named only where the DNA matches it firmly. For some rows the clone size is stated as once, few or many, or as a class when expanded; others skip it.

TGTGCCAGCAGCCAACCGGGGACTAGCTCAGAGACCCAGTACTTC,CASSQPGTSSETQYF,TRBV5-4,TRBJ2-5,-,TRBD2
TGTGCCAGCAGCTTAGACAGGGCCAAAAACATTCAGTACTTC,CASSLDRAKNIQYF,TRBV11-1,TRBJ2-4,-,-
TGTGCCAGCAGTGACCGGGACAGGGCGATCTCGCAGTTCTTC,CASSDRDRAISQFF,TRBV2,TRBJ2-1,-,TRBD1
TGTGCCAGCAGCCCGAGGAGCGGAGCCGGTGGGCGGGGGGGCTCCTACAATGAGCAGTTCTTC,CASSPRSGAGGRGGSYNEQFF,TRBV3-1/TRBV3-2,TRBJ2-1,-,TRBD2
TGTGCCAGCAGCCAGACTAGCGGGAGGGACTACGAGCAGTACTTC,CASSQTSGRDYEQYF,TRBV7-2,TRBJ2-7,-,TRBD2
TGTGCCTGGAGTGTAGAATCGGACAGATTCAATTCACCCCTCCACTTT,CAWSVESDRFNSPLHF,TRBV30,TRBJ1-6,-,-
TGTGCCAGCTCACCAATTTTAGCAGTGAACACCGGGGAGCTGTTTTTT,CASSPILAVNTGELFF,TRBV18,TRBJ2-2,-,-
TGTGCCAGTAGTACCCGACAGGGACACACTGAAGCTTTCTTT,CASSTRQGHTEAFF,TRBV19,TRBJ1-1,-,TRBD1
TGTGCCAGCAGCTTAGATGGCAGAAGCACAGATACGCAGTATTTT,CASSLDGRSTDTQYF,TRBV7-2,TRBJ2-3,-,-
TGTGCCATCAGTGAGGCCCACCGCGGGTATGGCTACACCTTC,CAISEAHRGYGYTF,TRBV10-3,TRBJ1-2,few,-
TGTGCCAGCAGCAGTACAGGGGAATCCTACGAGCAGTACTTC,CASSSTGESYEQYF,TRBV5-4,TRBJ2-7,-,TRBD1
TGTGCCAGCAGTTACTCGGGAGAGAACAATCAGCCCCAGCATTTT,CASSYSGENNQPQHF,TRBV6-6,TRBJ1-5,-,-
TGTGCCAGCACCTTACCCGGGGGGGGAGGATATGGCTACACCTTC,CASTLPGGGGYGYTF,TRBV2,TRBJ1-2,-,-
TGTGCCAGCAGTCCCGGCCCGGGTGGCACCGGGGAGCTGTTTTTT,CASSPGPGGTGELFF,TRBV6-5,TRBJ2-2,-,-
TGTGCCAGCAGTTTTACAGGGGGCAACTCACCCCTCCACTTT,CASSFTGGNSPLHF,TRBV27,TRBJ1-6,-,TRBD1
TGCGCCAGCAGCGTTACCGGGGAGGGGACAGATACGCAGTATTTT,CASSVTGEGTDTQYF,TRBV5-1,TRBJ2-3,-,TRBD2
TGTGCCAGCAGCTTAAATGAGGTCCGACAGGGGGATGCCGCTTTCTTT,CASSLNEVRQGDAAFF,TRBV7-2,TRBJ1-1,-,TRBD1
TGTGCCAGCTTTCAAAAGGATACGGGGGCCTACGAGCAGTACTTC,CASFQKDTGAYEQYF,TRBV21-1,TRBJ2-7,-,-
TGTGCCAGCAGCCCTGGAGACTTCACCGGGGAGCTGTTTTTT,CASSPGDFTGELFF,TRBV7-3,TRBJ2-2,few,-
TGTGCCAGCAGCCGAACTAGCGTGAGGTCCTACGAGCAGTACTTC,CASSRTSVRSYEQYF,TRBV5-8,TRBJ2-7,-,TRBD2
TGCGCCAGCAGCCAAGATAAAGGTGACAGCCTTAATTCACCCCTCCACTTT,CASSQDKGDSLNSPLHF,TRBV4-1,TRBJ1-6,-,-
TGTGCCAGCACGAGCACAGGGGATGCTGAAGCTTTCTTT,CASTSTGDAEAFF,TRBV6-5,TRBJ1-1,-,TRBD1
TGTGCCAGCAGCCTTAGCGGGAGGGTCCACGAGCAGTACTTC,CASSLSGRVHEQYF,TRBV7-2,TRBJ2-7,-,TRBD2
TGCGCCAGCTCTCCGCAGGGCTCCTACGAGCAGTACTTC,CASSPQGSYEQYF,TRBV5-1,TRBJ2-7,-,-
TGTGCCAGCAGGCCGGGACAGGGAGGCTCCTGGGGCTACACCTTC,CASRPGQGGSWGYTF,TRBV2,TRBJ1-2,-,TRBD1
TGTGCCAGTAGTGGTACAGGGGGCATCAATCAGCCCCAGCATTTT,CASSGTGGINQPQHF,TRBV19,TRBJ1-5,few,TRBD1
TGTGCCAGCAGCTTAGGTATAGACACGAGCAATGAGCAGTTCTTC,CASSLGIDTSNEQFF,TRBV11-2,TRBJ2-1,few,-
TGTGCCAGCTCAGGGGCAGGGGCCAAAAACATTCAGTACTTC,CASSGAGAKNIQYF,TRBV7-9,TRBJ2-4,-,-
TGTGCCAGCAGCTTTGCCGGGTCCCGGGGCACAGATACGCAGTATTTT,CASSFAGSRGTDTQYF,TRBV5-4,TRBJ2-3,-,-
TGCGCCAGCAGCCGCCCTTCCCTTCTGCCGGGGGGGCTTTACAATGAGCAGTTCTTC,CASSRPSLLPGGLYNEQFF,TRBV4-1,TRBJ2-1,-,TRBD2
TGCGCCAGCAGCGCGTCCCCCGGGACAGTGAGCTCCTACGAGCAGTACTTC,CASSASPGTVSSYEQYF,TRBV5-1,TRBJ2-7,-,TRBD1
TGTGCCAGCAGCCTCTACCGGAACACTGAAGCTTTCTTT,CASSLYRNTEAFF,TRBV3-1/TRBV3-2,TRBJ1-1,-,-
TGTGCCTGGAGTCCACAGGGTTGGACTGAAGCTTTCTTT,CAWSPQGWTEAFF,TRBV30,TRBJ1-1,-,-
TGTGCTAGTGGTCTTGGCGTCGAAAGGGGACACAGGAATGAGCAGTTCTTC,CASGLGVERGHRNEQFF,TRBV12-5,TRBJ2-1,-,-
TGTGCCAGCAGCGAGACAGGGTTCTATGGCTACACCTTC,CASSETGFYGYTF,TRBV7-9,TRBJ1-2,-,TRBD1
TGTGCCAGCAGCCTTGGACTTATTTCCTACGAGCAGTACTTC,CASSLGLISYEQYF,TRBV5-5,TRBJ2-7,-,-
TGTGCCAGCAGTTACGAGCGCGCGAGGAATGAGCAGTTCTTC,CASSYERARNEQFF,TRBV6-5,TRBJ2-1,-,-
TGTGCCTGGAGTGCATTTGGGGGGGGCACTGAAGCTTTCTTT,CAWSAFGGGTEAFF,TRBV30,TRBJ1-1,few,-
TGTGCCAGCAGCCCGGGCCTAGCGGGGTACTACGAGCAGTACTTC,CASSPGLAGYYEQYF,TRBV7-9,TRBJ2-7,-,TRBD2
TGTGCCAGCAGTTCGCCGGGAGAAGCTTTCTTT,CASSSPGEAFF,TRBV6-5,TRBJ1-1,-,-
TGTGCCAGCAGCTTAGTCGACAGTTTCTACGAGCAGTACTTC,CASSLVDSFYEQYF,TRBV11-2,TRBJ2-7,-,-
TGTGCCCACGACAGGGGGCCCTTCTCTGAAGCTTTCTTT,CAHDRGPFSEAFF,TRBV30,TRBJ1-1,few,TRBD1
TGTGCCAGCAGTCCACGGGGATCCGGGTCGAGCACAGATACGCAGTATTTT,CASSPRGSGSSTDTQYF,TRBV6-2/TRBV6-3,TRBJ2-3,-,-
TGTGCCAGCAATCCGGTGAGCTCCTACAATGAGCAGTTCTTC,CASNPVSSYNEQFF,TRBV11-2,TRBJ2-1,-,-
TGTGCCAGCAGCTTAAACAGGGGGGCGAACACTGAAGCTTTCTTT,CASSLNRGANTEAFF,TRBV5-4,TRBJ1-1,-,TRBD1
TGTGCCACTAAAGTTTACGAGCAGTACTTC,CATKVYEQYF,TRBV6-5,TRBJ2-7,-,-
TGTGCCAGCAGTTCGACTAGCGCGAGTTCCAATGAGCAGTTCTTC,CASSSTSASSNEQFF,TRBV4-2,TRBJ2-1,few,TRBD2
TGTGCCAGCAGCCAAGATAGGGACAGGTCCTTGCGGGGACTGTTTTTT,CASSQDRDRSLRGLFF,TRBV3-1/TRBV3-2,TRBJ1-4,-,TRBD1
TGTGCCAGCAGTGAGATCGGCGGGAGCACTGGGGAGCAGTACTTC,CASSEIGGSTGEQYF,TRBV6-1,TRBJ2-7,-,TRBD2
TGCGCCAGCAGCGGGACAGGGCTGGAGACCCAGTACTTC,CASSGTGLETQYF,TRBV5-1,TRBJ2-5,-,TRBD1
TGTGCCAGCAGCTTGGGTGGGGACAGGGAAGAGACCCAGTACTTC,CASSLGGDREETQYF,TRBV5-4,TRBJ2-5,-,TRBD1
TGTGCCAGCTCACCGACTTTTCCAAGCGGGAGTCCGATAGAGACCCAGTACTTC,CASSPTFPSGSPIETQYF,TRBV18,TRBJ2-5,-,TRBD2
TGTGCCACCAGCAGAGGTCAGGGGGCGGTATATGGCTACACCTTC,CATSRGQGAVYGYTF,TRBV15,TRBJ1-2,-,TRBD1
TGTGCCAGCAGCTTGGAGAGGAACGTTGGGGCTGGCTACACCTTC,CASSLERNVGAGYTF,TRBV5-4,TRBJ1-2,-,-